Each of the 19 T cell receptor beta chains below was sequenced from the same sample in a study of blood T cells in healthy people across ages (dated by TCRdb to the mid-2010s). Receptor amplification or capture employed 5' RACE. The instrument was an Illumina HiSeq 2500. A second about 7 to 11 cycle PCR used a sample-barcoded 5' primer and a J-beta primer mix. TCRdb cleaned the public reads at Q25 with fastp, built clones with MiXCR and kept in-frame beta chains. One record per CDR3 amino acid sequence lists the most common genes and DNA. In this sample the table shows over 1,500,000 distinct CDR3 sequences, about 49% of which occur a single time. The ten largest clones capture roughly 2% of the sample. The specimen was blood. These receptors were taken from a woman in her 40s in good health.

J is TRBJ2-3 and V is TRBV20-1, with 8 bases identical to TRBD2. CDR1 and CDR2 (germline): DFQATT, SNEGSKA (reference sequence). The CDR3 runs to 14 residues. Losses at the gene ends were 4 bases for V and 0 bases for J; bases not matched to a gene: 3. As DNA, the CDR3 is TGCAGTGCTAAGCGGGGGTCTAGCACAGATACGCAGTATTTT. Its translation: CSAKRGSSTDTQYF.

V usage is TRBV6-6 and J usage is TRBJ2-7; 7 bases line up with TRBD1. CDR1 and CDR2 from the germline V gene are MNHNY and SVGAGI (reference sequence). V trimming: 6 bases; J trimming: 2 bases; junction bases outside the gene matches: 4. The CDR3 runs to 13 residues. This chain's CDR3 is CASRRGLAYEQYF. The CDR3 coding sequence is TGTGCCAGCAGAAGGGGGCTCGCCTACGAGCAGTACTTC.

The chain links TRBV27 to TRBJ2-4; no clear D. The J call may be wrong; the DNA end is better matched by TRBJ2-7. This CDR3 contains 12 residues. CDR1 MNHEY and CDR2 SMNVEV come from the germline V gene (reference sequence). CDR3 residues: CASSSHRDEQYF. DNA for the CDR3: TGTGCCAGCAGTTCGCATAGGGACGAGCAGTACTTC.

The gene calls are TRBV20-1 and TRBJ2-5; 7 nucleotides match TRBD1. Losses at the gene ends were 3 bases for V and 1 base for J; bases not matched to a gene: 8. The germline gives CDR1 DFQATT, CDR2 SNEGSKA (reference sequence). The CDR3 is 15 residues long. CDR3 in DNA: TGCAGTGCTAGTCCCGACAGGGTAAGCCAAGAGACCCAGTACTTC. It encodes CSASPDRVSQETQYF.

This clonotype showed up just a few times. V is TRBV29-1 and J is TRBJ1-2; 10 nucleotides line up with TRBD1. This CDR3 has 11 residues. CDR1 and CDR2 (germline): SQVTM, ANQGSEA. V gave up 6 bases and J gave up 8 bases; unmatched junction bases: 3. CDR3 residues: CSVPTGGGYTF. In DNA form, the CDR3 reads TGCAGCGTGCCGACAGGGGGCGGCTACACCTTC. The complete variable domain, with remaining parts taken from reference TRBV29-1 and TRBJ1-2, reads SAVISQKPSRDICQRGTSLTIQCQVDSQVTMMFWYRQQPGQSLTLIATANQGSEATYESGFVIDKFPISRPNLTFSTLTVSNMSPEDSSIYLCSVPTGGGYTFGSGTRLTVV.

This chain joins TRBV6-2 or TRBV6-3 and TRBJ1-4; no clear D. CDR3 size: 14 residues. Deletions cut 3 bases from V and 2 bases from J, with 7 bases between. Germline-derived CDR1 and CDR2 are MNHEY and SVGEGT. The CDR3 region has the DNA TGTGCCAGCAGTTATGGATTCACTAATGAAAAACTGTTTTTT. It codes for CASSYGFTNEKLFF.

This sequence joins TRBV2 and TRBJ1-2, with D uncertain. V lost 1 base and J lost 10, with 13 bases in between. Germline assignment: CDR1 SNHLY and CDR2 FYNNEI. The CDR3 runs 13 residues. The CDR3, as DNA: TGTGCCAGCAGTGAAGGATTGGACTGGGACTACACCTTC. Its translation is CASSEGLDWDYTF.

The V and J genes are TRBV7-6 and TRBJ2-7; no definite D call. Trimming took 1 base from V and 4 from J, leaving 8 bases between them. The CDR3 length is 13 residues. Germline V CDR1 and CDR2: SGHVS, FNYEAQ. In DNA, the CDR3 is TGTGCCAGCAGCTTAGTTGTGAAATACGAGCAGTACTTC. Translating gives CASSLVVKYEQYF.

The chain carries TRBV29-1 and TRBJ2-7; TRBD1 agrees at 12 bases. CDR1 is SQVTM, CDR2 ANQGSEA, per germline. The CDR3 extends over 17 amino acids. V dropped 1 base and J dropped 4; count of bases not matched to a gene: 11. CDR3 DNA: TGCAGCGTTGAAGCATTGTCCGGGACAGGGGGCCGGTACGAGCAGTACTTC. It yields the protein CSVEALSGTGGRYEQYF.

V is TRBV11-2 and J is TRBJ2-3; D is uncertain. V dropped 4 bases and J dropped 8 bases, with 10 bases sitting between them. Per germline, CDR1 SGHAT and CDR2 FQNNGV. The CDR3 sequence is 12 residues long. This chain's CDR3 is CASSSAKTTQYF. Written as DNA, the CDR3 is TGTGCCAGCAGCTCCGCCAAGACTACGCAGTATTTT.

V gene TRBV24-1 combines with J gene TRBJ2-3, with no clear D. The CDR3 is 16 residues long. Germline V gene data show CDR1 as KGHDR and CDR2 as SFDVKD. Trimming took off 3 bases at V and 0 bases at J, with 12 bases between the two ends. The CDR3 loop reads CATSDRRSSSTDTQYF. CDR3 bases: TGTGCCACCAGTGATCGACGGAGTTCTAGCACAGATACGCAGTATTTT.

The V call is TRBV4-1, the J call TRBJ1-5; D unclear. CDR1 is MGHRA and CDR2 is YSYEKL in the germline V gene. This CDR3 is 15 amino acids long. V lost 1 base, J lost 4 bases, and 11 bases lay in between. The CDR3 DNA is TGCGCCAGCAGCCAAGTAGGGCAGGAAAATCAGCCCCAGCATTTT. Its translation: CASSQVGQENQPQHF.

The V call is TRBV6-1, the J call TRBJ2-2; D may be TRBD2 (6 bases). Germline V CDR1 and CDR2: MNHNS, SASEGT. V lost 4 bases to trimming and J lost 2 bases, with 11 bases between them. There are 15 residues in the CDR3. The CDR3 DNA is TGTGCCAGCAGTGCCAGACTAGGTAACACCGGGGAGCTGTTTTTT. It encodes CASSARLGNTGELFF.

J is TRBJ2-4 and V is TRBV5-1, with D perhaps given as TRBD1 or TRBD2 (5 bases each). This CDR3 is 12 amino acids long. CDR1 and CDR2 (germline): SGHRS, YFSETQ. V was shortened by 4 bases and J by 7 bases, with 9 bases between the two germline ends. This chain's CDR3 is CASSTGTNIQYF. In DNA, the CDR3 is TGCGCCAGCAGCACCGGGACGAACATTCAGTACTTC.

V usage is TRBV4-1 and J usage is TRBJ2-5; 11 positions match TRBD2. Germline V CDR1 and CDR2: MGHRA, YSYEKL. The CDR3 extends over 17 amino acids. V lost 3 bases and J lost 7; bases outside the gene matches: 13. Here the CDR3 DNA reads TGCGCCAGCAGCCACCGACTAGCGGGGAGCAGCCCGGGGACCCAGTACTTC. Translated, it gives CASSHRLAGSSPGTQYF.

The table lists this clonotype with a count of one. The missing conserved phenylalanine or tryptophan at the end of this CDR3 makes a read error likely. The rearrangement uses TRBV7-8 and TRBJ2-5; maybe TRBD1 (5 bases). The V end was cut by 4 bases, the J end by 5 bases, with 14 bases between. Germline V CDR1 and CDR2: SGHVS, FQNEAQ. The CDR3 loop spans 14 amino acids. CDR3 sequence (DNA): TGTGCCAGCAGCTCCGTGGGGCGATCGGAGACCCAGTACTTA. Translating gives CASSSVGRSETQYL.

The rearrangement joins TRBV28 to TRBJ2-7; D is undetermined. The J call could be wrong; TRBJ2-5 is a better fit for the DNA end. The length of the CDR3 is 15 residues. From germline, CDR1 is MDHEN and CDR2 SYDVKM. CDR3 DNA: TGTGCCAGCAGTTTATGGGGTACACTAAAGGAGACCCAGTACTTC. It is translated as CASSLWGTLKETQYF.

The rearrangement uses TRBV21-1 and TRBJ2-1; the table assigns TRBD1, which was not confirmed against the DNA. TRBV21-1 is shown as a pseudogene. The CDR3 loop spans 15 amino acids. CDR3 protein: CASSKPGTGLNEQFF. CDR3 bases: TGTGCCAGCAGCAAACCCGGGACAGGGCTGAATGAGCAGTTCTTC.

The gene calls are TRBV4-2 and TRBJ1-2; TRBD1 matches at 8 bases. The CDR3 has 14 residues. The germline V gene encodes CDR1 LGHNA and CDR2 YNFKEQ. The J segment lost 6 bases and the V segment lost 1 base, leaving 4 bases of the junction unmatched. The DNA for the CDR3 is TGTGCCAGCAGCCAAGGGCAGGGGGCGGATGGCTACACCTTC. This gives the protein CASSQGQGADGYTF.